This TCR beta chain was identified during a study of shared clonotypes between healthy human individuals. Broader study findings: When naive CD4 clonotypes were compared across several donors, around 5% were shared.

Only in-frame clones appear in the TCRdb table, and some are missing; sequencing was by immunoSEQ multiplex PCR. The sample lists about 1 million clones, approximately 80% occurring once. This clone has only one observation. Antigen: not known. The CDR3 has 14 residues. From germline, CDR1 is LNHNV and CDR2 YYDKDF (reference sequence). V was pared by 5 bases and J by 2 bases, with 10 bases between. The source is a man between 18 and 35 years old in good health. Some clones in this sample may be carry-over from other donors' samples. The sequenced sample was memory CD4+ T cells from PBMCs. Subset specified: CD45RA-negative fraction. This chain links TRBV15 with TRBJ2-1; no clear D. CDR3 sequence: CATSAPGPYNEQFF. In nucleotides, the CDR3 is TGTGCCACCAGCGCCCCAGGACCCTACAATGAGCAGTTCTTC.